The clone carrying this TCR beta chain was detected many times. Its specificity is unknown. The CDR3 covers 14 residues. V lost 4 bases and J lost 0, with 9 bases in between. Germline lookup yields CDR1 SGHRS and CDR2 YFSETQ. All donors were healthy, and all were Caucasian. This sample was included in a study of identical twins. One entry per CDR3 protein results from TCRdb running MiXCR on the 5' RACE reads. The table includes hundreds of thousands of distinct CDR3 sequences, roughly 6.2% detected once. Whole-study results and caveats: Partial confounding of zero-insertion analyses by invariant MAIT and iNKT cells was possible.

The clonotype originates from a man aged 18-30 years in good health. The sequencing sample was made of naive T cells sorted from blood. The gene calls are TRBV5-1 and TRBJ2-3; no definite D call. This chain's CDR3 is CASSPGPSTDTQYF. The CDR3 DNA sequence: TGCGCCAGCAGCCCCGGGCCCAGCACAGATACGCAGTATTTT.